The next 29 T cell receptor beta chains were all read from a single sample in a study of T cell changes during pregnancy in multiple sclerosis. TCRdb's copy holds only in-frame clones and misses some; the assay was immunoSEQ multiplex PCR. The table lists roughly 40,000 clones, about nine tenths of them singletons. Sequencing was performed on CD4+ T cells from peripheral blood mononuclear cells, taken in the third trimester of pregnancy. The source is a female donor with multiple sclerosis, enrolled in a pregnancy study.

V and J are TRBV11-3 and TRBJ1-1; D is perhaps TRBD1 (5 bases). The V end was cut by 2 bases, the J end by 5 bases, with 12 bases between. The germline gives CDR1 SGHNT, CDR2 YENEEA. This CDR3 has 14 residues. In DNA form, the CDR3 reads TGTGCCAGCAGCTTATTTCAGGGCGCTACTGAAGCTTTCTTT. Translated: CASSLFQGATEAFF.

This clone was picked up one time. CDR3 protein: CASSPSTGTYGYTF. In nucleotides, the CDR3 is TGTGCCAGCAGTCCAAGTACAGGGACCTATGGCTACACCTTC. V usage is TRBV6-1 and J usage is TRBJ1-2, with TRBD1 as a possible D gene (6 bases). Germline V lookup: CDR1 MNHNS, CDR2 SASEGT. V was pared by 5 bases and J by 4 bases, with 14 bases between. The CDR3 loop spans 14 amino acids.

The CDR3, as DNA: TGTGCCAGCTCGGATTTGGGCGCAGGGACCGGGGAGCTGTTTTTT. Amino acid sequence: CASSDLGAGTGELFF. This chain uses TRBV18 with TRBJ2-2; D is possibly TRBD1 (5 bases). Between the trimmed V and J ends, which lost 6 bases and 5 bases, there was a span of 16 bases. Germline values: CDR1 KGHSH, CDR2 LQKENI. This CDR3 is 15 amino acids long.

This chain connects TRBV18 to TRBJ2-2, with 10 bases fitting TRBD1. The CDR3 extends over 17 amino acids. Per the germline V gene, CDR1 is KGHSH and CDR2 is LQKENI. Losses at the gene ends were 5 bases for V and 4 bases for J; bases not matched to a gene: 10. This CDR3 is CASSYAPRTGGTGELFF. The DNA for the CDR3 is TGTGCCAGCTCATACGCCCCCAGGACAGGGGGCACCGGGGAGCTGTTTTTT.

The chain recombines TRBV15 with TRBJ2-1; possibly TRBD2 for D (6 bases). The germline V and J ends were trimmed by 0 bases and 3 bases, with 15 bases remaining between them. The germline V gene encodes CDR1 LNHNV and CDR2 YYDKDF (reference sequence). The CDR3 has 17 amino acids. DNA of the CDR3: TGTGCCACCAGCAGAGATTATGGAGGGGAAAACTACAATGAGCAGTTCTTC. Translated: CATSRDYGGENYNEQFF.

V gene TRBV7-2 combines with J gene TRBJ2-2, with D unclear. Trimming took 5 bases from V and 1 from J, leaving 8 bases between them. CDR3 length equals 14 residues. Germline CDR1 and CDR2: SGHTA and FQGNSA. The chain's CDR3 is CASSPRQNTGELFF. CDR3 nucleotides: TGTGCCAGCAGCCCTCGACAGAACACCGGGGAGCTGTTTTTT.

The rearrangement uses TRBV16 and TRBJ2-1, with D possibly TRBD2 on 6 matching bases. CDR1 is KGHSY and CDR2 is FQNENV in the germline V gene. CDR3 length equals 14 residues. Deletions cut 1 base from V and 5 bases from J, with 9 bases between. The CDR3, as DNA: TGTGCCAGCAGCCAATACGCGGGAAACAATGAGCAGTTCTTC. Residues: CASSQYAGNNEQFF. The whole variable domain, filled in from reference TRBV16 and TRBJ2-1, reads GEEVAQTPKHLVRGEGQKAKLYCAPIKGHSYVFWYQQVLKNEFKFLISFQNENVFDETGMPKERFSAKCLPNSPCSLEIQATKLEDSAVYFCASSQYAGNNEQFFGPGTRLTVL.

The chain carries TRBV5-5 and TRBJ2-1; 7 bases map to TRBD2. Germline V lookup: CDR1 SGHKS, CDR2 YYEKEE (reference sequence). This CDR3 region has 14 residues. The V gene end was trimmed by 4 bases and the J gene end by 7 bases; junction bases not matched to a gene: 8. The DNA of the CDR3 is TGTGCCAGCAGCCGGGCCGCTAGCGGAAATGAGCAGTTCTTC. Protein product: CASSRAASGNEQFF.

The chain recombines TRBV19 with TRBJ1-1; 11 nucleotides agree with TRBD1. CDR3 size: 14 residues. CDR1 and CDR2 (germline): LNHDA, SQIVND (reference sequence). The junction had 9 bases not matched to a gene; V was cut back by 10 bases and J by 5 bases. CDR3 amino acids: CATQDRGRVTEAFF. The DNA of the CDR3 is TGTGCCACCCAGGACAGGGGGCGTGTGACTGAAGCTTTCTTT.

The CDR3, as DNA: TGTGCCAGTAGTACTAGACAGGGAGGACAGCCCCAGCATTTT. Translated: CASSTRQGGQPQHF. The rearrangement joins TRBV19 to TRBJ1-5, with TRBD1 matching 7 bases. This CDR3 spans 14 amino acids. The V and J ends lost 4 bases and 7 bases, in that order; junction bases with no gene match: 7. The germline V gene has CDR1 LNHDA and CDR2 SQIVND (reference sequence).

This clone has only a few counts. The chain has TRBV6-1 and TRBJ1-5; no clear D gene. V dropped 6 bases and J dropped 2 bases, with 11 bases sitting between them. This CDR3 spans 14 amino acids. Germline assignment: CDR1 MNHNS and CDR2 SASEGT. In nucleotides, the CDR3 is TGTGCCAGCAGAGAGTATATGGGCAATCAGCCCCAGCATTTT. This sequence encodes CASREYMGNQPQHF.

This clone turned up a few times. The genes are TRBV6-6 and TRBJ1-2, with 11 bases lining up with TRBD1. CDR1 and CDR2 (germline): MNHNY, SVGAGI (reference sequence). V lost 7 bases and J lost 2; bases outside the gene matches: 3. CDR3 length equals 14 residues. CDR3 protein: CASKGQGANYGYTF. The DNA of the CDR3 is TGTGCCAGCAAAGGACAGGGGGCGAACTATGGCTACACCTTC.

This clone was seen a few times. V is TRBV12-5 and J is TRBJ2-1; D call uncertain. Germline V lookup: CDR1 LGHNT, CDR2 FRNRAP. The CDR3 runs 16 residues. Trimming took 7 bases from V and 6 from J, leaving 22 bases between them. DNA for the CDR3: TGTGCTAGTGCCCCGCCCCAGGCAGGTTCCCTCAATGAGCAGTTCTTC. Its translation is CASAPPQAGSLNEQFF.

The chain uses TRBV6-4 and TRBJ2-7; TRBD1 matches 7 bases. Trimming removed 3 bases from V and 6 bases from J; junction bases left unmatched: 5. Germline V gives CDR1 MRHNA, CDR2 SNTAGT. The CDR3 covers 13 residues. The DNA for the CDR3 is TGTGCCAGCAGTGAACAGGGGACGGGCGAGCAGTACTTC. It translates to CASSEQGTGEQYF.

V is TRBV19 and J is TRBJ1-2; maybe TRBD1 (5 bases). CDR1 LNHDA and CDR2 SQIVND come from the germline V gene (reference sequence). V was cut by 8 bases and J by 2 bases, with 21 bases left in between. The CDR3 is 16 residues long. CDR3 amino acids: CASGPDSGGTNYGYTF. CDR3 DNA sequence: TGTGCCAGTGGACCCGACTCGGGGGGGACCAACTATGGCTACACCTTC.

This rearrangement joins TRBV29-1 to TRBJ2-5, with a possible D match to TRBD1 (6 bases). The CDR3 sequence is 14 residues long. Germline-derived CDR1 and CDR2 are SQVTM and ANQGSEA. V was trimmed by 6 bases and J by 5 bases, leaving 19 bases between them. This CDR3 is CSVENTGSKETQYF. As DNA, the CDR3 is TGCAGCGTCGAAAACACAGGGTCTAAGGAGACCCAGTACTTC.

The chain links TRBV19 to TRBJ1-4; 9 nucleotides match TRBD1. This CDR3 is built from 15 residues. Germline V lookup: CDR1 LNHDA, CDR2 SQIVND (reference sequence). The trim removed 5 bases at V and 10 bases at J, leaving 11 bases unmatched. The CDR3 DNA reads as TGTGCCAGTAGTGGCCGGGGACAGGGACTCGGAAAACTGTTTTTT. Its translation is CASSGRGQGLGKLFF.

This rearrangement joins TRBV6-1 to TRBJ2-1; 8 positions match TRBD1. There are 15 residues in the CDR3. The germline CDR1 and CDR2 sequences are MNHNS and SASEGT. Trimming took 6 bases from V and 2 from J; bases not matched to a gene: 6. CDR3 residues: CASRSQGAPYNEQFF. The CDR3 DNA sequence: TGTGCCAGCAGAAGCCAGGGGGCCCCCTACAATGAGCAGTTCTTC.

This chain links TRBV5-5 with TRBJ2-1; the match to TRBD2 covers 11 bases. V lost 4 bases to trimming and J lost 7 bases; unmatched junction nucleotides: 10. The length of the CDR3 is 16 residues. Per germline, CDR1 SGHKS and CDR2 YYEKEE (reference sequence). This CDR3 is CASSPVAGGVGNEQFF. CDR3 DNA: TGTGCCAGCAGCCCCGTAGCGGGAGGGGTTGGGAATGAGCAGTTCTTC.

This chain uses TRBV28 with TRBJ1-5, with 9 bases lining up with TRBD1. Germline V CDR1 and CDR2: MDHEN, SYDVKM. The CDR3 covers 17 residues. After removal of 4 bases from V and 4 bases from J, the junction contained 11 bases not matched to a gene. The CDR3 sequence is CASSSYNRGPMNQPQHF. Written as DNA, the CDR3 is TGTGCCAGCAGTTCGTATAACAGGGGGCCTATGAATCAGCCCCAGCATTTT.

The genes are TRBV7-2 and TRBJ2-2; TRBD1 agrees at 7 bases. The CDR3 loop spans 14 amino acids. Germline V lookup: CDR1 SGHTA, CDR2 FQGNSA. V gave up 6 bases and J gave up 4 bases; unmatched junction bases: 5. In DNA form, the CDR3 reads TGTGCCAGCAGTGTGGGACAGACCACCGGGGAGCTGTTTTTT. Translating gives CASSVGQTTGELFF.

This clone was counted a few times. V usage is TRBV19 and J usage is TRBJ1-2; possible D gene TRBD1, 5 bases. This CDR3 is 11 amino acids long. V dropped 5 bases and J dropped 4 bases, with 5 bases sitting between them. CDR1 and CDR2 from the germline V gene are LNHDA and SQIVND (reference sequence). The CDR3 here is CASSQGYGYTF. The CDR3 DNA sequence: TGTGCCAGTAGTCAGGGCTATGGCTACACCTTC.

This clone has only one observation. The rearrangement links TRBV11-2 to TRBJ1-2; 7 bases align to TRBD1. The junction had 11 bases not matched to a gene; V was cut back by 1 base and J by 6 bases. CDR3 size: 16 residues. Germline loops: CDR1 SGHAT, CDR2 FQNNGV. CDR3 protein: CASSLGLHRGGDGYTF. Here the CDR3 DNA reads TGTGCCAGCAGCTTAGGGTTGCACAGGGGTGGGGATGGCTACACCTTC.

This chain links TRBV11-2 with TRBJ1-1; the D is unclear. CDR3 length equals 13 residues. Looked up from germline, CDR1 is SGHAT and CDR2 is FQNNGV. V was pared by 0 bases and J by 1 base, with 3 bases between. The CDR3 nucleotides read TGTGCCAGCAGCTTAGACCAGAACACTGAAGCTTTCTTT. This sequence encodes CASSLDQNTEAFF.

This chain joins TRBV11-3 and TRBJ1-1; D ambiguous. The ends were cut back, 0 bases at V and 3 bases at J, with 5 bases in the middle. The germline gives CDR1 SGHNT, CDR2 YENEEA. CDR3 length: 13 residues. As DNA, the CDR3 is TGTGCCAGCAGCTTAGATCCGTACACTGAAGCTTTCTTT. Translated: CASSLDPYTEAFF.

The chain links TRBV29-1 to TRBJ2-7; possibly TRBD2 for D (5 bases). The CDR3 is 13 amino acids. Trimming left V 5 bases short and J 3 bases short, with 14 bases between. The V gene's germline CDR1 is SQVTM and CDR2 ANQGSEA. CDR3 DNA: TGCAGCGTTTCCCGGACCCGGGACTACGAGCAGTACTTC. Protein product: CSVSRTRDYEQYF.

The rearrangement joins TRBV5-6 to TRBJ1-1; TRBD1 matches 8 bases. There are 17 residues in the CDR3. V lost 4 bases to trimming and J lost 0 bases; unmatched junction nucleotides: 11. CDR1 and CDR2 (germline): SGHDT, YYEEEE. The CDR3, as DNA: TGTGCCAGCAGCCTGAAAGGACAGGGTTTTATGAACACTGAAGCTTTCTTT. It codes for CASSLKGQGFMNTEAFF.

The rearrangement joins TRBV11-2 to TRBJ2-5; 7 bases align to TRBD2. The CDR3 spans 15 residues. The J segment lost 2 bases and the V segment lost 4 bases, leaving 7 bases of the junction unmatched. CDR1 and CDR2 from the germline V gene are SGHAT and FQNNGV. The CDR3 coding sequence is TGTGCCAGCAGCTCTAGGACTAGTTGGCAAGAGACCCAGTACTTC. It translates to CASSSRTSWQETQYF. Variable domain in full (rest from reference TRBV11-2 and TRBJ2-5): EAGVAQSPRYKIIEKRQSVAFWCNPISGHATLYWYQQILGQGPKLLIQFQNNGVVDDSQLPKDRFSAERLKGVDSTLKIQPAKLEDSAVYLCASSSRTSWQETQYFGPGTRLLVL.

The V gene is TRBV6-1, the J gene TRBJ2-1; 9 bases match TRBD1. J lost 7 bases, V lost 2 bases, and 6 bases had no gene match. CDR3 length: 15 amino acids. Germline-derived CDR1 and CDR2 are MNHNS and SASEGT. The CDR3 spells CASSERTGVGNEQFF. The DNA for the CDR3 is TGTGCCAGCAGTGAAAGGACAGGGGTGGGGAATGAGCAGTTCTTC.